This paragraph reports one TCR beta chain. Its antigen is currently unknown. The sample is drawn from a study of PD-1 blockade in classical Hodgkin lymphoma. Study-wide results and limits: Researchers reported that CD4+ TCR diversity, though not CD8+, rose significantly by C4D1. According to reports, newly diagnosed patients had lower baseline TCR diversity than healthy donors, and relapsed/refractory patients had lower baseline TCR diversity still.

The repertoire was sequenced with immunoSEQ multiplex PCR; TCRdb's copy has only in-frame clones and lacks some. The data hold about 13,000 clones, with 75% to 90% observed a single time. The CDR3 sequence is 16 residues long. V shed 5 bases and J shed 1 base, with 14 bases lying between them. CDR1 is SGHAT, CDR2 FQNNGV, per germline. No patient escaped relapse after autologous stem cell transplantation, and brentuximab vedotin exposure varied. This clonotype was obtained from a human donor with classical Hodgkin lymphoma. J is TRBJ2-2 and V is TRBV11-2; the D gene is possibly TRBD2 (6 bases). The sample in question was peripheral blood mononuclear cells (PBMCs), obtained at baseline. The chain's CDR3 is CASSKPGLMNTGELFF. The CDR3 region has the DNA TGTGCCAGCAGCAAACCGGGACTTATGAACACCGGGGAGCTGTTTTTT. Looking up the rest from reference TRBV11-2 and TRBJ2-2 gives the full variable domain: EAGVAQSPRYKIIEKRQSVAFWCNPISGHATLYWYQQILGQGPKLLIQFQNNGVVDDSQLPKDRFSAERLKGVDSTLKIQPAKLEDSAVYLCASSKPGLMNTGELFFGEGSRLTVL.